These T cell receptor beta chains were read from a single sample in a study of shared clonotypes between healthy human individuals. The table came from immunoSEQ multiplex PCR; TCRdb's copy has only in-frame clones and leaves some out. This table has approximately 590,000 clones, roughly 95% appearing once. The sample taken for sequencing was naive CD8+ T cells sorted from blood. The receptors here all came from a woman aged 30 to 39 in good health. CDR3s include the opening cysteine and the closing phenylalanine or tryptophan. The D gene is left open where the match is weak. Expanded clones are given a class, and other clones once, few, many or no size at all.

d_call: .
clone_size: few
v_call: TRBV28
j_call: TRBJ2-7
cdr3_length: 13
cdr3_aa: CASSLVRGYEQYF
cdr3_nt: TGTGCCAGCAGTTTAGTCAGGGGCTACGAGCAGTACTTC

d_call: .
clone_size: .
v_call: TRBV6-6
j_call: TRBJ2-7
cdr3_length: 14
cdr3_aa: CASSYSEGDYEQYF
cdr3_nt: TGTGCCAGCAGTTACTCCGAGGGGGACTACGAGCAGTACTTC

d_call: .
clone_size: .
v_call: TRBV28
j_call: TRBJ2-7
cdr3_length: 13
cdr3_aa: CASSLTAYYEQYF
cdr3_nt: TGTGCCAGCAGTCTAACCGCCTACTACGAGCAGTACTTC

d_call: TRBD2
clone_size: .
v_call: TRBV28
j_call: TRBJ2-3
cdr3_length: 17
cdr3_aa: CASSSPLAGAGTDTQYF
cdr3_nt: TGTGCCAGCAGTTCTCCACTAGCGGGAGCGGGGACAGATACGCAGTATTTT

d_call: .
clone_size: .
v_call: TRBV28
j_call: TRBJ2-3
cdr3_length: 15
cdr3_aa: CASSPGLGGGDTQYF
cdr3_nt: TGTGCCAGCAGTCCCGGACTCGGGGGCGGAGATACGCAGTATTTT

d_call: TRBD2
clone_size: .
v_call: TRBV15
j_call: TRBJ2-7
cdr3_length: 16
cdr3_aa: CATSSGLAGTGYEQYF
cdr3_nt: TGTGCCACCAGCTCGGGACTAGCGGGAACAGGCTACGAGCAGTACTTC

d_call: .
clone_size: .
v_call: TRBV13
j_call: TRBJ1-1
cdr3_length: 14
cdr3_aa: CASSYIQGHTEAFF
cdr3_nt: TGTGCCAGCAGTTATATCCAGGGTCACACTGAAGCTTTCTTT

d_call: TRBD1
clone_size: .
v_call: TRBV7-9
j_call: TRBJ1-1
cdr3_length: 15
cdr3_aa: CASSHGQGSNTEAFF
cdr3_nt: TGTGCCAGCAGCCATGGACAGGGCTCGAACACTGAAGCTTTCTTT

d_call: .
clone_size: .
v_call: TRBV5-6
j_call: TRBJ2-7
cdr3_length: 14
cdr3_aa: CASSLGGQLYEQYF
cdr3_nt: TGTGCCAGCAGCTTGGGAGGACAGCTCTACGAGCAGTACTTC

d_call: TRBD2
clone_size: .
v_call: TRBV27
j_call: TRBJ2-7
cdr3_length: 14
cdr3_aa: CASSLAGDRYEQYF
cdr3_nt: TGTGCCAGCAGTTTGGCGGGAGACAGATACGAGCAGTACTTC

d_call: .
clone_size: .
v_call: TRBV5-4
j_call: TRBJ1-1
cdr3_length: 13
cdr3_aa: CASSLGGGTEAFF
cdr3_nt: TGTGCCAGCAGCTTGGGTGGTGGCACTGAAGCTTTCTTT

d_call: .
clone_size: .
v_call: TRBV11-2
j_call: TRBJ2-5
cdr3_length: 12
cdr3_aa: CASSTPTGTQYF
cdr3_nt: TGTGCCAGCAGCACCCCTACGGGGACCCAGTACTTC

d_call: .
clone_size: .
v_call: TRBV29-1
j_call: TRBJ1-2
cdr3_length: 11
cdr3_aa: CSVEEDYGYTF
cdr3_nt: TGCAGCGTTGAAGAAGACTATGGCTACACCTTC

d_call: TRBD2
clone_size: .
v_call: TRBV9
j_call: TRBJ2-3
cdr3_length: 15
cdr3_aa: CASSVLAGVTDTQYF
cdr3_nt: TGTGCCAGCAGCGTCCTAGCGGGAGTCACAGATACGCAGTATTTT

d_call: .
clone_size: .
v_call: TRBV7-9
j_call: TRBJ1-1
cdr3_length: 14
cdr3_aa: CASRPQGPNTEAFF
cdr3_nt: TGTGCCAGCAGACCACAGGGCCCGAACACTGAAGCTTTCTTT

d_call: .
clone_size: .
v_call: TRBV27
j_call: TRBJ2-7
cdr3_length: 13
cdr3_aa: CASSSSATYEQYF
cdr3_nt: TGTGCCAGCAGTTCGTCGGCAACCTACGAGCAGTACTTC

d_call: TRBD2
clone_size: .
v_call: TRBV7-3
j_call: TRBJ2-1
cdr3_length: 17
cdr3_aa: CASSLTHRLAGAIEQFF
cdr3_nt: TGTGCCAGCAGCTTAACCCATAGACTAGCGGGAGCTATTGAGCAGTTCTTC

d_call: .
clone_size: .
v_call: TRBV4-1
j_call: TRBJ2-7
cdr3_length: 15
cdr3_aa: CASSQGQDPLYEQYF
cdr3_nt: TGCGCCAGCAGCCAAGGACAGGATCCTCTGTACGAGCAGTACTTC

d_call: TRBD1
clone_size: .
v_call: TRBV5-6
j_call: TRBJ2-5
cdr3_length: 19
cdr3_aa: CASSQSDREFYINQETQYF
cdr3_nt: TGTGCCAGCAGCCAAAGTGACAGGGAGTTCTACATAAACCAAGAGACCCAGTACTTC

d_call: TRBD2
clone_size: once
v_call: TRBV2
j_call: TRBJ2-1
cdr3_length: 13
cdr3_aa: CASMSGSYNEQFF
cdr3_nt: TGTGCCAGCATGAGCGGGAGCTACAATGAGCAGTTCTTC

d_call: .
clone_size: once
v_call: TRBV13
j_call: TRBJ2-7
cdr3_length: 12
cdr3_aa: CASSHPDDEQYF
cdr3_nt: TGTGCCAGCAGCCATCCCGACGACGAGCAGTACTTC

d_call: .
clone_size: .
v_call: TRBV10-3
j_call: TRBJ1-3
cdr3_length: 16
cdr3_aa: CAISDVEDFSGNTIYF
cdr3_nt: TGTGCCATCAGTGACGTAGAAGACTTCTCTGGAAACACCATATATTTT

d_call: .
clone_size: .
v_call: TRBV28
j_call: TRBJ1-5
cdr3_length: 15
cdr3_aa: CASTSVGQNGQPQHF
cdr3_nt: TGTGCCAGCACCTCCGTGGGGCAGAACGGTCAGCCCCAGCATTTT

d_call: .
clone_size: .
v_call: TRBV19
j_call: TRBJ2-1
cdr3_length: 18
cdr3_aa: CASSIWGNTGLPGNEQFF
cdr3_nt: TGTGCCAGTAGTATCTGGGGCAATACTGGTCTCCCAGGGAATGAGCAGTTCTTC

d_call: TRBD2
clone_size: .
v_call: TRBV10-3
j_call: TRBJ2-1
cdr3_length: 17
cdr3_aa: CAISEPVSAGGYNEQFF
cdr3_nt: TGTGCCATCAGTGAGCCCGTTTCAGCGGGAGGCTACAATGAGCAGTTCTTC

d_call: .
clone_size: .
v_call: TRBV28
j_call: TRBJ2-1
cdr3_length: 15
cdr3_aa: CASSFRESSYNEQFF
cdr3_nt: TGTGCCAGCAGTTTTCGGGAGAGCTCCTACAATGAGCAGTTCTTC

d_call: .
clone_size: .
v_call: TRBV7-9
j_call: TRBJ2-2
cdr3_length: 15
cdr3_aa: CASSFEFRSVGELFF
cdr3_nt: TGTGCCAGCAGCTTCGAGTTTCGAAGCGTCGGGGAGCTGTTTTTT

d_call: .
clone_size: once
v_call: TRBV30
j_call: TRBJ1-6
cdr3_length: 12
cdr3_aa: CAWSGKHSPLHF
cdr3_nt: TGTGCCTGGAGTGGAAAACATTCACCCCTCCACTTT

d_call: .
clone_size: .
v_call: TRBV2
j_call: TRBJ1-4
cdr3_length: 15
cdr3_aa: CASRGSLGANEKLFF
cdr3_nt: TGTGCCAGCAGGGGATCCTTGGGGGCTAATGAAAAACTGTTTTTT

d_call: TRBD1
clone_size: .
v_call: TRBV19
j_call: TRBJ1-4
cdr3_length: 12
cdr3_aa: CASRGPGEKLFF
cdr3_nt: TGTGCCAGCAGGGGGCCTGGTGAAAAACTGTTTTTT

d_call: .
clone_size: .
v_call: TRBV5-1
j_call: TRBJ2-5
cdr3_length: 16
cdr3_aa: CASSLFAGSPQETQYF
cdr3_nt: TGCGCCAGCAGCTTGTTCGCAGGGAGCCCCCAAGAGACCCAGTACTTC

d_call: .
clone_size: once
v_call: TRBV28
j_call: TRBJ2-1
cdr3_length: 13
cdr3_aa: CASSFQAGNEQFF
cdr3_nt: TGTGCCAGCAGTTTCCAAGCAGGGAATGAGCAGTTCTTC

d_call: .
clone_size: .
v_call: TRBV6-5
j_call: TRBJ2-2
cdr3_length: 14
cdr3_aa: CASSSSYYTGELFF
cdr3_nt: TGTGCCAGCAGTTCTAGCTATTACACCGGGGAGCTGTTTTTT

d_call: TRBD2
clone_size: .
v_call: TRBV5-8
j_call: TRBJ2-1
cdr3_length: 15
cdr3_aa: CASSLGERGDNEQFF
cdr3_nt: TGTGCCAGCAGCTTGGGCGAGCGGGGAGACAATGAGCAGTTCTTC

d_call: .
clone_size: .
v_call: TRBV6-5
j_call: TRBJ2-7
cdr3_length: 14
cdr3_aa: CASSYGKSSYEQYF
cdr3_nt: TGTGCCAGCAGTTATGGCAAAAGCTCCTACGAGCAGTACTTC

d_call: .
clone_size: .
v_call: TRBV28
j_call: TRBJ2-7
cdr3_length: 11
cdr3_aa: CASRIGDEQYF
cdr3_nt: TGTGCCAGCAGAATTGGTGACGAGCAGTACTTC

d_call: TRBD2
clone_size: .
v_call: TRBV5-4
j_call: TRBJ2-1
cdr3_length: 16
cdr3_aa: CASIDSTSGMSNEQFF
cdr3_nt: TGTGCCAGCATCGATTCTACTAGCGGGATGAGCAATGAGCAGTTCTTC

d_call: .
clone_size: .
v_call: TRBV11-2
j_call: TRBJ2-3
cdr3_length: 19
cdr3_aa: CASSSRFGGIKGIPDTQYF
cdr3_nt: TGTGCCAGCAGCTCCAGGTTCGGGGGTATTAAGGGAATTCCAGATACGCAGTATTTT

d_call: TRBD1
clone_size: .
v_call: TRBV5-1
j_call: TRBJ1-2
cdr3_length: 16
cdr3_aa: CASSTTGTDVLYGYTF
cdr3_nt: TGCGCCAGCAGCACAACCGGGACAGACGTCCTCTATGGCTACACCTTC

d_call: .
clone_size: .
v_call: TRBV5-6
j_call: TRBJ1-2
cdr3_length: 14
cdr3_aa: CASSRSRGNYGYTF
cdr3_nt: TGTGCCAGCAGCCGGAGCAGGGGAAACTATGGCTACACCTTC

d_call: .
clone_size: .
v_call: TRBV4-2
j_call: TRBJ2-1
cdr3_length: 16
cdr3_aa: CASSQERYQRYNEQFF
cdr3_nt: TGTGCCAGCAGCCAAGAACGGTATCAGCGATACAATGAGCAGTTCTTC

d_call: .
clone_size: .
v_call: TRBV19
j_call: TRBJ1-1
cdr3_length: 11
cdr3_aa: CASNQATEAFF
cdr3_nt: TGTGCCAGTAACCAGGCCACTGAAGCTTTCTTT

d_call: TRBD2
clone_size: once
v_call: TRBV7-3
j_call: TRBJ2-5
cdr3_length: 15
cdr3_aa: CASSPGLAGVGEQYF
cdr3_nt: TGTGCCAGCAGCCCGGGACTAGCGGGAGTGGGAGAGCAGTACTTC

d_call: TRBD2
clone_size: .
v_call: TRBV7-7
j_call: TRBJ2-1
cdr3_length: 19
cdr3_aa: CASSRSGQGGRVSYNEQFF
cdr3_nt: TGTGCCAGCAGCCGCTCGGGCCAGGGCGGGAGGGTCTCCTACAATGAGCAGTTCTTC

d_call: .
clone_size: .
v_call: TRBV9
j_call: TRBJ2-5
cdr3_length: 14
cdr3_aa: CASSVATSRVRLYF
cdr3_nt: TGTGCCAGCAGCGTAGCGACTAGTAGGGTTAGGCTGTACTTC

d_call: TRBD2
clone_size: .
v_call: TRBV9
j_call: TRBJ2-7
cdr3_length: 15
cdr3_aa: CASSVELADSYEQYF
cdr3_nt: TGTGCCAGCAGCGTTGAACTAGCGGACTCCTACGAGCAGTACTTC

d_call: .
clone_size: .
v_call: TRBV28
j_call: TRBJ2-7
cdr3_length: 15
cdr3_aa: CASSPEQRAYYEQYF
cdr3_nt: TGTGCCAGCAGTCCCGAACAGCGGGCGTACTACGAGCAGTACTTC

d_call: .
clone_size: .
v_call: TRBV18
j_call: TRBJ1-1
cdr3_length: 16
cdr3_aa: CASSRGGQWGYAEAFF
cdr3_nt: TGTGCCAGCTCGCGTGGCGGGCAGTGGGGGTACGCTGAAGCTTTCTTT

d_call: TRBD2
clone_size: .
v_call: TRBV5-4
j_call: TRBJ2-7
cdr3_length: 15
cdr3_aa: CASSLDGGRAAEQYF
cdr3_nt: TGTGCCAGCAGCTTGGACGGGGGGAGGGCGGCCGAGCAGTACTTC

d_call: .
clone_size: .
v_call: TRBV19
j_call: TRBJ1-1
cdr3_length: 15
cdr3_aa: CASSIIMDDNTEAFF
cdr3_nt: TGTGCCAGTAGTATAATAATGGATGATAACACTGAAGCTTTCTTT

d_call: .
clone_size: once
v_call: TRBV4-1
j_call: TRBJ1-6
cdr3_length: 16
cdr3_aa: CASSQGGVGYNSPLHF
cdr3_nt: TGCGCCAGCAGCCAAGGGGGTGTGGGATATAATTCACCCCTCCACTTT

d_call: .
clone_size: few
v_call: TRBV27
j_call: TRBJ2-7
cdr3_length: 14
cdr3_aa: CASRPLGENYEQYF
cdr3_nt: TGTGCCAGCAGGCCCCTCGGAGAGAACTACGAGCAGTACTTC

d_call: TRBD1
clone_size: once
v_call: TRBV28
j_call: TRBJ1-1
cdr3_length: 15
cdr3_aa: CASSSTGERDTEAFF
cdr3_nt: TGTGCCAGCAGTTCCACAGGGGAGAGGGACACTGAAGCTTTCTTT

d_call: TRBD2
clone_size: .
v_call: TRBV11-3
j_call: TRBJ2-1
cdr3_length: 19
cdr3_aa: CASSLDRYTSGMEYNEQFF
cdr3_nt: TGTGCCAGCAGCTTAGATAGGTACACTAGCGGGATGGAATACAATGAGCAGTTCTTC